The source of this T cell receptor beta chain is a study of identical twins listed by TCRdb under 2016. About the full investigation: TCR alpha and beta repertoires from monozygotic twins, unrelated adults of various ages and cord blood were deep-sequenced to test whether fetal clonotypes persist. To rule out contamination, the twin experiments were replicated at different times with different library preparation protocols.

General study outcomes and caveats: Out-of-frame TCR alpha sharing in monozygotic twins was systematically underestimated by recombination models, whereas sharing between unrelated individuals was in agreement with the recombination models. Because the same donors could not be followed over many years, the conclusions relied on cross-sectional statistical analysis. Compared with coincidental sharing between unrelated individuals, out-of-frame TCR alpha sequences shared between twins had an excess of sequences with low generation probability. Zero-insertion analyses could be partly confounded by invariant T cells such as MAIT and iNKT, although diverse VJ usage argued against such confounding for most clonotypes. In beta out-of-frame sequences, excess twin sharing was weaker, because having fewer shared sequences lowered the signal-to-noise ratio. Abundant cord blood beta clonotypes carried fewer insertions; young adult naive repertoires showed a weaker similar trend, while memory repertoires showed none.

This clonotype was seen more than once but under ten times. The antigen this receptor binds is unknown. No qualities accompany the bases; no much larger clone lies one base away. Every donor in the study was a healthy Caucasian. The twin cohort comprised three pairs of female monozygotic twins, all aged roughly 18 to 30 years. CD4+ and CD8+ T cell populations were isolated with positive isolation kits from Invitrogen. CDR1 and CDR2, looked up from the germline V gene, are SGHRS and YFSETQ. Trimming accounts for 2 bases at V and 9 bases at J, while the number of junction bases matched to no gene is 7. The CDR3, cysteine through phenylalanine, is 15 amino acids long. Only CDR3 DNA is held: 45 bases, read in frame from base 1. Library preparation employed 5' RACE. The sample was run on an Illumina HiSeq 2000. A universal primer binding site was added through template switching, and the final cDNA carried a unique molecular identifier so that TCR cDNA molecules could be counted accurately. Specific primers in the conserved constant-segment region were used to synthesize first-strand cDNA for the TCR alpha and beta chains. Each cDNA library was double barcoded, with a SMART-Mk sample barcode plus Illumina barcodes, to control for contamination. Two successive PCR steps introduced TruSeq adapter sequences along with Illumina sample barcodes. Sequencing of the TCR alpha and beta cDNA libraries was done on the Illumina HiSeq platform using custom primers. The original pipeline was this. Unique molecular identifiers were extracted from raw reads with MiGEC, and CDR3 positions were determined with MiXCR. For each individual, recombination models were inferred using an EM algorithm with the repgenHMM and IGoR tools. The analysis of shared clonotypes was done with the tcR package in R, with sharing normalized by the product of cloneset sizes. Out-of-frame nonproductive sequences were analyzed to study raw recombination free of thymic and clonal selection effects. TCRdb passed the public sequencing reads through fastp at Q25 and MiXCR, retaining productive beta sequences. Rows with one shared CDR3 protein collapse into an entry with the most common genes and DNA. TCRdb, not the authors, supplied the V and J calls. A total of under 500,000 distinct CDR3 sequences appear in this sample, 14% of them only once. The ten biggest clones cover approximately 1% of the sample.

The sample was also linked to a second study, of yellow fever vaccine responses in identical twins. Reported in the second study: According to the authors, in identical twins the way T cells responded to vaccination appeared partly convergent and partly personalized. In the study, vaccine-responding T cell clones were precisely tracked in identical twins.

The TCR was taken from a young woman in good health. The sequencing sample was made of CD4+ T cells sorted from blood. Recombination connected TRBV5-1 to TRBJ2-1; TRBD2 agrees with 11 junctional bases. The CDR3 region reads CASSFVAGGAGEQFF. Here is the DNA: TGCGCCAGCAGCTTCGTAGCGGGAGGGGCTGGTGAGCAGTTCTTC.